This T cell receptor (beta chain) originates from a study of beta chain features in type 1 diabetes. Expressed TCRB transcripts were sequenced because the entire RNA isolate underwent reverse transcription. Clones were read by immunoSEQ multiplex PCR, and TCRdb kept only the in-frame ones, dropping some. The table shows some 300,000 clones, with roughly 8% occurring only once. The CDR3 spans 14 residues. CDR1 is SGHTA and CDR2 is FQGTGA in the germline V gene. Trimming took 6 bases from V and 6 from J, leaving 12 bases between them. The rearrangement uses TRBV7-3 and TRBJ1-6; D perhaps matches TRBD1 (5 bases). Material: central memory CD4+ T cells from blood. The TCR was taken from a woman aged 18-35 years in good health. CDR3 nucleotides: TGTGCCAGCAGAAGAGAAGGGGCTAATTCACCCCTCCACTTT. As protein: CASRREGANSPLHF.